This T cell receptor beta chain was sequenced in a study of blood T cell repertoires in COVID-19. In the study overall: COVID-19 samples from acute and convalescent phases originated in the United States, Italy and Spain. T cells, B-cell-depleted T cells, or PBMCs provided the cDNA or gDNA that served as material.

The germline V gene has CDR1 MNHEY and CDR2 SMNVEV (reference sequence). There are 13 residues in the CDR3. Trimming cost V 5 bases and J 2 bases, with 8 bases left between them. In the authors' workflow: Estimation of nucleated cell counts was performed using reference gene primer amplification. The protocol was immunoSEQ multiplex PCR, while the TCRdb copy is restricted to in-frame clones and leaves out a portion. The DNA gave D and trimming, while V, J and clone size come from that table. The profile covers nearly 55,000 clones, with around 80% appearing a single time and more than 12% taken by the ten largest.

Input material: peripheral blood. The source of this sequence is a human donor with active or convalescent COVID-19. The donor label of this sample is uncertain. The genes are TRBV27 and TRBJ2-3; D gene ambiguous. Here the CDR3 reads CASSDRHTDTQYF. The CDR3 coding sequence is TGTGCCAGCAGTGACCGACACACAGATACGCAGTATTTT.